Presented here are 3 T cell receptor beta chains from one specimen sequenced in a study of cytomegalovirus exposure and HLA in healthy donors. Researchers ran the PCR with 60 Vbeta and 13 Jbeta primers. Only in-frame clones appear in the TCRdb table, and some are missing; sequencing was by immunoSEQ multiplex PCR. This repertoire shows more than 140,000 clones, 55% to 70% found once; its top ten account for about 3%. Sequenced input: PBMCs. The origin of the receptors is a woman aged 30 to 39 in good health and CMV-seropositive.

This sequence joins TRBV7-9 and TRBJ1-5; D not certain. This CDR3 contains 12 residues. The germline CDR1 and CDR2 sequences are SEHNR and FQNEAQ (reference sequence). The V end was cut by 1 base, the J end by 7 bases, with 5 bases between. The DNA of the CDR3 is TGTGCCAGCAGCTTAGACGCGCAGCCCCAGCATTTT. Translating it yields CASSLDAQPQHF.

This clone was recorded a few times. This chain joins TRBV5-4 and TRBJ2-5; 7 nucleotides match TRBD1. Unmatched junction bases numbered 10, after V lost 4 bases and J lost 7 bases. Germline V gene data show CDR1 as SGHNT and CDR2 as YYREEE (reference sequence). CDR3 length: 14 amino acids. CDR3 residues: CASSVDRQGRTQYF. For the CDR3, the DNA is TGTGCCAGCAGCGTTGACCGACAGGGACGGACCCAGTACTTC.

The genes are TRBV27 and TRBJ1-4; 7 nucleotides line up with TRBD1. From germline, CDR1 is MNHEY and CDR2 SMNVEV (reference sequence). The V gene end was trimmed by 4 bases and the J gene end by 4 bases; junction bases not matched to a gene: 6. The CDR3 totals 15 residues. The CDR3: CASSSKGAFNEKLFF. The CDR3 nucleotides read TGTGCCAGCAGTTCGAAGGGGGCCTTTAATGAAAAACTGTTTTTT. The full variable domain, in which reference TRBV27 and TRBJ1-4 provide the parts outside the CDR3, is EAQVTQNPRYLITVTGKKLTVTCSQNMNHEYMSWYRQDPGLGLRQIYYSMNVEVTDKGDVPEGYKVSRKEKRNFPLILESPSPNQTSLYFCASSSKGAFNEKLFFGSGTQLSVL.